This TCR beta chain was observed in a study of beta chain features in type 1 diabetes. Germline trimming cut 0 bases from V and 2 bases from J; bases unmatched to any gene: 3. The CDR3 loop spans 16 amino acids. Germline V gene sequence: CDR1 ENHRY, CDR2 SYGVKD. The authors reverse transcribed all of the isolated RNA, so sequencing captured expressed TCRB transcripts. Sequencing used immunoSEQ multiplex PCR; TCRdb keeps in-frame clones, though not all of them. Here the sample spans about 130,000 clones, 7% to 10% being singletons. This clonotype was obtained from a man in his late teens or twenties in good health. The sample was central memory CD4+ T cells from blood. This chain joins TRBV10-3 and TRBJ2-1; 8 positions agree with TRBD2. CDR3 nucleotides: TGTGCCATCAGTGAGTCTGGACTAGCCCCCTACAATGAGCAGTTCTTC. This sequence encodes CAISESGLAPYNEQFF.